The entry below describes one T cell receptor beta chain. Original methodology: How many nucleated cells were present was estimated from reference gene primer amplification. Generated by immunoSEQ multiplex PCR, the TCRdb table keeps only in-frame clones and is missing some. V and J calls and clone size follow that table, whereas D and trimming were derived from the DNA. This table has roughly 320,000 clones, about 88% appearing once. Unmatched junction bases numbered 4, after V lost 6 bases and J lost 5 bases. Germline CDR1 LGHDT, CDR2 YNNKEL (reference sequence). This CDR3 is built from 14 residues. This record belongs to a study of blood T cell repertoires in COVID-19. Study information: Samples taken during acute and convalescent COVID-19 were collected in the United States, Italy and Spain. The analysed material was cDNA or gDNA that came from T cells, B-cell-depleted T cells, or PBMCs.

The sequencing input was peripheral blood. The receptor was derived from a man in his 70s with acute or convalescent COVID-19. The chain is built from TRBV3-1 (or the pseudogene TRBV3-2) and TRBJ2-1, with TRBD2 matching over 10 bases. The CDR3 nucleotides are TGTGCCAGCAGTCTAGCGGGAGCTGACAATGAGCAGTTCTTC. It encodes CASSLAGADNEQFF.